This T cell receptor (beta chain) was sequenced during a study of control samples from healthy donors and cancer patients. Trimming shortened V by 5 bases and J by 0 bases, and 11 bases separated the two germline ends. Per the germline V gene, CDR1 is SGHNT and CDR2 is YYREEE (reference sequence). CDR3 length equals 15 residues. Here immunoSEQ multiplex PCR was the method, and the copy in TCRdb shows in-frame clones only, minus some. There are around 90,000 clones in the sample; just under 85% occur only once, and approximately 20% lies in the top ten. Input material: blood. The clonotype comes from a man aged 25 to 45 in good health. The rearrangement joins TRBV5-4 to TRBJ1-4, with TRBD1 as a possible D gene (6 bases). The DNA for the CDR3 is TGTGCCAGCAGGGCCCAGGGGACAACTAATGAAAAACTGTTTTTT. It translates to CASRAQGTTNEKLFF.